The 29 T cell receptor beta chains listed next were all sequenced from one sample in a study of blood T cell repertoires in COVID-19. Some clones are missing from TCRdb's copy, which holds only in-frame ones; the method was immunoSEQ multiplex PCR. This table has fewer than 450,000 clones, approximately 89% appearing once. Sequenced input: peripheral blood. The receptors derive from a woman under 30 who had recovered from COVID-19.

The chain joins TRBV2 to TRBJ2-2; 11 bases line up with TRBD2. With V trimmed by 6 bases and J by 5 bases, 5 bases remained unmatched. Germline-derived CDR1 and CDR2 are SNHLY and FYNNEI. This CDR3 is built from 15 residues. This chain's CDR3 is CASSALAGGTGELFF. The CDR3 DNA is TGTGCCAGCAGCGCGCTAGCGGGAGGAACCGGGGAGCTGTTTTTT.

The CDR3 sequence: CASSLGQGNGYTF. For the CDR3, the DNA is TGTGCCAGCAGTTTAGGGCAGGGAAATGGCTACACCTTC. The chain joins TRBV12-3 or TRBV12-4 to TRBJ1-2; a weak D match, TRBD1 (5 bases). The germline V and J ends were trimmed by 1 base and 6 bases, with 9 bases remaining between them. The CDR3 extends over 13 amino acids.

This rearrangement joins TRBV13 to TRBJ2-1; 13 nucleotides agree with TRBD2. The CDR3 sequence is 17 residues long. The J segment lost 8 bases and the V segment lost 5 bases, leaving 12 bases of the junction unmatched. Germline values: CDR1 PRHDT, CDR2 FYEKMQ (reference sequence). Written as DNA, the CDR3 is TGTGCCAGCAGCCCTGCTGGGACTAGCGGGACATGGTATGAGCAGTTCTTC. Its translation is CASSPAGTSGTWYEQFF.

The CDR3 nucleotides are TGTGCCAGCAGCTTAGATCGCGGGGGAGATACGCAGTATTTT. Its protein product is CASSLDRGGDTQYF. The chain combines TRBV11-3 with TRBJ2-3, with 7 bases aligning to TRBD2. The CDR3 spans 14 residues. With 0 bases clipped from V and 5 bases from J, the junction kept 2 bases outside the gene matches. Per the germline V gene, CDR1 is SGHNT and CDR2 is YENEEA. Together with reference TRBV11-3 and TRBJ2-3, the CDR3 gives the full variable domain: EAGVVQSPRYKIIEKKQPVAFWCNPISGHNTLYWYLQNLGQGPELLIRYENEEAVDDSQLPKDRFSAERLKGVDSTLKIQPAELGDSAVYLCASSLDRGGDTQYFGPGTRLTVL.

V usage is TRBV19 and J usage is TRBJ1-4; unclear D gene. Trimming took 5 bases from V and 4 from J, leaving 11 bases between them. This CDR3 is built from 14 residues. The V gene's germline CDR1 is LNHDA and CDR2 SQIVND (reference sequence). The CDR3 region is CASSLRRGNEKLFF. CDR3 in DNA: TGTGCCAGTAGTCTGAGACGGGGTAATGAAAAACTGTTTTTT.

This clone was seen once. The sample carries other DNA sequences with the same CDR3. The chain couples TRBV11-3 to TRBJ1-2; D is ambiguous. CDR1 is SGHNT and CDR2 is YENEEA in the germline V gene. The V and J ends lost 1 base and 3 bases respectively, with 6 bases between them. This CDR3 is built from 13 residues. The CDR3 sequence: CASSLGGDYGYTF. CDR3 in DNA: TGTGCCAGCAGCTTAGGGGGAGACTATGGCTACACCTTC.

The chain joins TRBV27 to TRBJ2-1, with D perhaps TRBD1 (6 bases). The CDR3 runs to 13 residues. V lost 3 bases to trimming and J lost 6 bases, with 9 bases between them. Germline V gene sequence: CDR1 MNHEY, CDR2 SMNVEV (reference sequence). CDR3 nucleotide sequence: TGTGCCAGCAGTTTTCTGGACAGCAATGAGCAGTTCTTC. Encoded protein: CASSFLDSNEQFF.

J is TRBJ2-7 and V is TRBV5-6; the match to TRBD2 covers 8 bases. The germline V gene encodes CDR1 SGHDT and CDR2 YYEEEE. Unmatched junction bases numbered 9, after V lost 3 bases and J lost 4 bases. The CDR3 covers 15 residues. Here the CDR3 reads CASSSPGLGSYEQYV. DNA for the CDR3: TGTGCCAGCAGCTCCCCGGGACTAGGAAGTTACGAGCAGTACGTC.

V gene TRBV2 combines with J gene TRBJ1-3; perhaps TRBD1 as D (5 bases). This CDR3 comprises 14 residues. V lost 2 bases, J lost 7 bases, and 12 bases lay in between. Germline CDR1 SNHLY, CDR2 FYNNEI. This CDR3 is CASSERGFGNTIYF. In nucleotides, the CDR3 is TGTGCCAGCAGTGAAAGGGGATTTGGGAACACCATATATTTT.

The chain carries TRBV6-6 and TRBJ1-5; D not certain. The CDR3 has 16 amino acids. V dropped 5 bases and J dropped 2 bases, with 16 bases sitting between them. The germline gives CDR1 MNHNY, CDR2 SVGAGI (reference sequence). The chain's CDR3 is CASSTTRRGGNQPQHF. The CDR3 DNA reads TGTGCCAGCAGTACCACACGACGGGGAGGCAATCAGCCCCAGCATTTT.

The chain carries TRBV6-1 and TRBJ1-2; 7 nucleotides match TRBD1. The CDR3 length is 12 residues. Per the germline V gene, CDR1 is MNHNS and CDR2 is SASEGT. The ends lost 6 bases at V and 8 bases at J; junction bases unmatched: 6. The CDR3 sequence is CASSRDRAGYTF. The DNA of the CDR3 is TGTGCCAGCAGCCGCGACAGGGCGGGCTACACCTTC.

This chain links TRBV11-3 with TRBJ1-1; no clear D gene. Trimming cost V 0 bases and J 7 bases, with 12 bases left between them. The germline gives CDR1 SGHNT, CDR2 YENEEA. The CDR3 is made up of 14 amino acids. The CDR3: CASSLDLGEDEAFF. The DNA for the CDR3 is TGTGCCAGCAGCTTAGATCTCGGAGAGGATGAAGCTTTCTTT.

The chain recombines TRBV6-1 with TRBJ1-5; D not certain. The V gene lost 3 bases and the J gene lost 6 bases, with 9 bases spanning the gap. The CDR3 runs to 13 residues. CDR1 and CDR2 (germline): MNHNS, SASEGT. The CDR3: CASSDPGIQPQHF. The DNA for the CDR3 is TGTGCCAGCAGTGACCCGGGTATTCAGCCCCAGCATTTT.

The chain carries TRBV9 and TRBJ1-3, with unresolved D. There are 13 residues in the CDR3. V lost 0 bases and J lost 2, with 3 bases in between. Germline CDR1 SGDLS, CDR2 YYNGEE. CDR3 bases: TGTGCCAGCAGCGTAGTCGCTGGAAACACCATATATTTT. This encodes CASSVVAGNTIYF.

The chain joins TRBV6-2 or TRBV6-3 to TRBJ2-2, with 12 bases identical to TRBD2. CDR1 is MNHEY, CDR2 SVGEGT, per germline. V gave up 5 bases and J gave up 6 bases; unmatched junction bases: 4. CDR3 length: 15 amino acids. This CDR3 is CASSLAGGPAGELFF. For the CDR3, the DNA is TGTGCCAGCAGTCTAGCGGGAGGGCCTGCCGGGGAGCTGTTTTTT.

The rearrangement links TRBV7-8 to TRBJ1-1; the D gene is possibly TRBD1 (6 bases). V was trimmed by 2 bases and J by 3 bases, leaving 13 bases between them. The CDR3 extends over 15 amino acids. Germline loops: CDR1 SGHVS, CDR2 FQNEAQ. CDR3 protein: CASSLLQGWDTEAFF. CDR3 sequence (DNA): TGTGCCAGCAGCTTATTACAGGGATGGGACACTGAAGCTTTCTTT.

This clone was found once. This sequence joins TRBV6-4 and TRBJ1-2; 9 bases agree with TRBD1. The germline CDR1 and CDR2 sequences are MRHNA and SNTAGT. This CDR3 region has 15 residues. Germline trimming cut 4 bases from V and 3 bases from J; bases unmatched to any gene: 6. The CDR3 loop reads CASSAHRGQDYGYTF. Written as DNA, the CDR3 is TGTGCCAGCAGTGCCCACAGGGGGCAAGACTATGGCTACACCTTC.

The chain joins TRBV14 to TRBJ2-7; the D is unclear. This CDR3 region has 13 residues. The germline V gene encodes CDR1 SGHDN and CDR2 FVKESK. V was trimmed by 4 bases and J by 2 bases, leaving 9 bases between them. CDR3 sequence: CASSRDIPYEQYV. As DNA, the CDR3 is TGTGCCAGCAGCCGAGACATCCCCTACGAGCAGTACGTC.

The chain carries TRBV7-8 and TRBJ2-1; D might be TRBD1 (5 bases). The V gene lost 5 bases and the J gene lost 2 bases, with 16 bases spanning the gap. Germline V gene lookup returns CDR1 SGHVS and CDR2 FQNEAQ. CDR3 size: 16 residues. For the CDR3, the DNA is TGTGCCAGCAGCCCTCCTGTGGCAGGGACCTACAATGAGCAGTTCTTC. Its protein is CASSPPVAGTYNEQFF. The full variable domain, rest sourced from reference TRBV7-8 and TRBJ2-1, is GAGVSQSPRYKVAKRGQDVALRCDPISGHVSLFWYQQALGQGPEFLTYFQNEAQLDKSGLPSDRFFAERPEGSVSTLKIQRTQQEDSAVYLCASSPPVAGTYNEQFFGPGTRLTVL.

The chain combines TRBV7-2 with TRBJ2-1, with a weak D call TRBD1 (5 bases). The CDR3 length is 15 residues. V was pared by 5 bases and J by 0 bases, with 11 bases between. Per germline, CDR1 SGHTA and CDR2 FQGNSA. This CDR3 is CASSVRVHSYNEQFF. CDR3 nucleotides: TGTGCCAGCAGCGTCAGGGTTCACTCCTACAATGAGCAGTTCTTC.

This chain joins TRBV3-1 (or the pseudogene TRBV3-2) and TRBJ2-5; perhaps TRBD2 as D (5 bases). Trimming pared 2 bases from V and 5 bases from J, leaving 18 bases between. This CDR3 contains 16 residues. The germline CDR1 and CDR2 sequences are LGHDT and YNNKEL (reference sequence). The CDR3 reads CASSQSLASLGETQYF. The CDR3, as DNA: TGTGCCAGCAGCCAATCGTTAGCGTCCCTGGGGGAGACCCAGTACTTC.

V is TRBV6-5 and J is TRBJ1-1, with unresolved D. Germline assignment: CDR1 MNHEY and CDR2 SVGAGI. This CDR3 has 15 residues. Trimming took 0 bases from V and 1 from J, leaving 9 bases between them. In nucleotides, the CDR3 is TGTGCCAGCAGTTACTCGAGGGCGGGGAACACTGAAGCTTTCTTT. Protein: CASSYSRAGNTEAFF.

The CDR3 loop is CAWSLRPPSGSRNEQFF. The CDR3, as DNA: TGTGCCTGGAGTCTGCGTCCTCCTAGCGGGAGTAGGAATGAGCAGTTCTTC. V is TRBV30 and J is TRBJ2-1; 10 positions agree with TRBD2. Per the germline V gene, CDR1 is GTSNPN and CDR2 is SVGIG (reference sequence). Germline trimming cut 2 bases from V and 7 bases from J; bases unmatched to any gene: 14. The CDR3 runs 17 residues.

The rearrangement joins TRBV5-1 to TRBJ1-1; possible D gene TRBD1, 5 bases. Germline V gene lookup returns CDR1 SGHRS and CDR2 YFSETQ. The CDR3 consists of 12 residues. V gave up 5 bases and J gave up 4 bases, with 9 bases separating them. CDR3 DNA sequence: TGCGCCAGCAGTCCGGGGGGCACTGAAGCTTTCTTT. Translated: CASSPGGTEAFF.

The chain uses TRBV11-3 and TRBJ2-1, with 9 bases fitting TRBD2. The CDR3 is 17 residues long. Germline CDR1 is SGHNT and CDR2 is YENEEA. V dropped 3 bases and J dropped 1; count of bases not matched to a gene: 7. The CDR3 spells CASSFAGGPGSYNEQFF. For the CDR3, the DNA is TGTGCCAGCAGCTTTGCGGGAGGGCCGGGATCCTACAATGAGCAGTTCTTC.

The J gene is TRBJ2-7, the V gene TRBV6-5; 12 bases line up with TRBD2. This CDR3 comprises 15 residues. Looked up from germline, CDR1 is MNHEY and CDR2 is SVGAGI. V gave up 5 bases and J gave up 5 bases; unmatched junction bases: 7. Here the CDR3 reads CASSQTSGSADEQYV. In DNA, the CDR3 is TGTGCCAGCAGTCAGACTAGCGGGAGCGCTGACGAGCAGTACGTC.

The V and J genes are TRBV6-5 and TRBJ2-3, with D possibly matching TRBD2 (5 bases). V lost 7 bases and J 4 bases, leaving 9 bases between the germline ends. The CDR3 sequence is 12 residues long. CDR1 MNHEY and CDR2 SVGAGI come from the germline V gene. CDR3 protein: CASKVAPDTQYF. CDR3 DNA: TGTGCCAGCAAGGTAGCGCCAGATACGCAGTATTTT.

In this sample, this clone turned up a few times. This chain joins TRBV23-1 and TRBJ1-6, with TRBD1 matching 10 bases. TRBV23-1 is marked as an open reading frame, function uncertain. V lost 4 bases and J lost 0; bases outside the gene matches: 9. The CDR3 is 19 amino acids. CDR3 protein: CASSPGTGVNCSYNSPLHF. DNA for the CDR3: TGCGCCAGCAGTCCGGGGACAGGGGTAAACTGCTCCTATAATTCACCCCTCCACTTT.

This chain connects TRBV18 to TRBJ2-1; no reliable D call. Looked up from germline, CDR1 is KGHSH and CDR2 is LQKENI. This CDR3 region has 13 residues. Trimming pared 2 bases from V and 10 bases from J, leaving 12 bases between. The CDR3 spells CASSPMNSVEQFF. DNA for the CDR3: TGTGCCAGCTCACCAATGAACTCTGTCGAGCAGTTCTTC.